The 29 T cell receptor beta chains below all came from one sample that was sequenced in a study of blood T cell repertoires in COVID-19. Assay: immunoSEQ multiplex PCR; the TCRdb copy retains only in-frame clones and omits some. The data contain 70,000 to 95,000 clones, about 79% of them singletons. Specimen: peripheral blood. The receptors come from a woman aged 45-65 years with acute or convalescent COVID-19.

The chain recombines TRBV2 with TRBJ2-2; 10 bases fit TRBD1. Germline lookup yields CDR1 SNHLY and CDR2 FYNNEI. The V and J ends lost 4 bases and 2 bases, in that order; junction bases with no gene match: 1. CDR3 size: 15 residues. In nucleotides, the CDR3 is TGTGCCAGCAGTGGACAGGGGGCTAACACCGGGGAGCTGTTTTTT. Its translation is CASSGQGANTGELFF.

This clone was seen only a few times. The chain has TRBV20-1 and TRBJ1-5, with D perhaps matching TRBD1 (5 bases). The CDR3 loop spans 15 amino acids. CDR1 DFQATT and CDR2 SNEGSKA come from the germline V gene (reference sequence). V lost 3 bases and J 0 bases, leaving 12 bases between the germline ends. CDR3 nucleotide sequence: TGCAGTGCTAGTGACTGGGGACTTAGCAATCAGCCCCAGCATTTT. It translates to CSASDWGLSNQPQHF.

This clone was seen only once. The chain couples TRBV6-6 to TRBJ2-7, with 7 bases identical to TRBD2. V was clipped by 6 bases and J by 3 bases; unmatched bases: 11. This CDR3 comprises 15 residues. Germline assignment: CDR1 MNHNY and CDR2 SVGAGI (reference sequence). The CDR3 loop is CASRPSGTTGYEQYF. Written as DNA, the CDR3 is TGTGCCAGCAGACCTTCCGGGACTACCGGCTACGAGCAGTACTTC.

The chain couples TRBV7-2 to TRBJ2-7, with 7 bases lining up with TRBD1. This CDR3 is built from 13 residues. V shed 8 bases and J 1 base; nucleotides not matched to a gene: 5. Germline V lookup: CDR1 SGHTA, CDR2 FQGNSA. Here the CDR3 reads CASAADRSYEQYF. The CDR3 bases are TGTGCCAGCGCCGCGGACAGGTCCTACGAGCAGTACTTC.

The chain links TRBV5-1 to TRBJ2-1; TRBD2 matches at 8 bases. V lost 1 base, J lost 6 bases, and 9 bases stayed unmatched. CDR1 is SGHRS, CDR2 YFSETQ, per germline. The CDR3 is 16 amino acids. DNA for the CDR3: TGCGCCAGCAGCTTGCAAGGCGGGAGGTACGGCAATGAGCAGTTCTTC. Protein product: CASSLQGGRYGNEQFF.

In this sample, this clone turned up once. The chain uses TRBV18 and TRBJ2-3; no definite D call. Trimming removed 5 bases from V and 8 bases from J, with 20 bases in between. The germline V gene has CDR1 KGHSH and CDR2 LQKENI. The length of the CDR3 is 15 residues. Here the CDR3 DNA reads TGTGCCAGCTCAACATCGATAGGAGAGCTAGGTACGCAGTATTTT. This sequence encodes CASSTSIGELGTQYF.

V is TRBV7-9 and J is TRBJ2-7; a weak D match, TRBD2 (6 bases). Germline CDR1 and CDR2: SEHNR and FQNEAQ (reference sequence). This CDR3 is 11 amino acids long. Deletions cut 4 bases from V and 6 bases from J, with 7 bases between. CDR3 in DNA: TGTGCCAGCAGCTACGGGGGCGAGCAGTACTTC. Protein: CASSYGGEQYF.

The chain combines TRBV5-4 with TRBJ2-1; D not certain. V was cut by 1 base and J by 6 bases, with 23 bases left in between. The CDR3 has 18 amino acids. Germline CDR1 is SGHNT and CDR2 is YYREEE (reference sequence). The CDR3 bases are TGTGCCAGCAGCTTGTCACCGACTCGTCTCATGTCGGGCAATGAGCAGTTCTTC. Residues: CASSLSPTRLMSGNEQFF.

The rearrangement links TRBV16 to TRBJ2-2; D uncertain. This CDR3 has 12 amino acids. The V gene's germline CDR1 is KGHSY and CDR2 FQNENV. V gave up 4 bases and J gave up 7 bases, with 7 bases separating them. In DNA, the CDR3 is TGTGCCAGCAGCCTGAGGAGCGGGGAGCTGTTTTTT. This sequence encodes CASSLRSGELFF.

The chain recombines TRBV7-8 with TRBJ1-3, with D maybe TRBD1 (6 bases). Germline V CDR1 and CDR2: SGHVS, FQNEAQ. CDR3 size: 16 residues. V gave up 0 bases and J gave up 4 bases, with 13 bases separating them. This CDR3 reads CASSLAVQGFGNTIYF. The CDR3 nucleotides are TGTGCCAGCAGCTTAGCGGTACAGGGTTTCGGAAACACCATATATTTT.

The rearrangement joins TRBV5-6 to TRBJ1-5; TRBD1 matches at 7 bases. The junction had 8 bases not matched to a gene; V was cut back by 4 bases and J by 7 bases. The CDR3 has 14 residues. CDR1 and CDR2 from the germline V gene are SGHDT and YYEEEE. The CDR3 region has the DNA TGTGCCAGCAGCCTACAGGGGCCTCGGCAGCCCCAGCATTTT. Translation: CASSLQGPRQPQHF.

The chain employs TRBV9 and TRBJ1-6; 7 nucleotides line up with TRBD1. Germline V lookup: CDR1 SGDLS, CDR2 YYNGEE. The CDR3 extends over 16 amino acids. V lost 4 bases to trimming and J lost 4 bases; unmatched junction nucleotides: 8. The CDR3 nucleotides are TGTGCCAGCAGCCCTAGACAGGGATTTTATAATTCACCCCTCCACTTT. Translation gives CASSPRQGFYNSPLHF.

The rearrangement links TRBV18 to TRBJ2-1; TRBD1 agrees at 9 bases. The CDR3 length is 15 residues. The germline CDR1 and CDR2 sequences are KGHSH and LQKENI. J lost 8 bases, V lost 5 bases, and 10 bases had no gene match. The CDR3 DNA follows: TGTGCCAGCTCAGGAACCGGGACAGGGTATTATGAGCAGTTCTTC. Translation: CASSGTGTGYYEQFF. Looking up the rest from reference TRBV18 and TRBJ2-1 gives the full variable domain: NAGVMQNPRHLVRRRGQEARLRCSPMKGHSHVYWYRQLPEEGLKFMVYLQKENIIDESGMPKERFSAEFPKEGPSILRIQQVVRGDSAAYFCASSGTGTGYYEQFFGPGTRLTVL.

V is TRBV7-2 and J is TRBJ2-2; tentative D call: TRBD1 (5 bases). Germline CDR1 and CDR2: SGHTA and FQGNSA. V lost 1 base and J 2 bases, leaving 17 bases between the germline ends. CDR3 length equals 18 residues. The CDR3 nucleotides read TGTGCCAGCAGCTTAGAGTTCTACGACAGCCTAAACACCGGGGAGCTGTTTTTT. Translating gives CASSLEFYDSLNTGELFF.

This CDR3 reads CASSLTGVSYEQYF. CDR3 coding DNA: TGTGCCAGCAGCTTAACGGGAGTCTCCTACGAGCAGTACTTC. This chain joins TRBV7-9 and TRBJ2-7; TRBD2 is a possible D gene (6 bases). With 2 bases removed from V and 0 bases from J, the gap between germline ends came to 8 bases. Per the germline V gene, CDR1 is SEHNR and CDR2 is FQNEAQ (reference sequence). This CDR3 has 14 residues.

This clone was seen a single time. This CDR3 is CAISEVVYYEQYF. CDR3 in DNA: TGTGCCATCAGTGAGGTCGTATATTACGAGCAGTACTTC. The chain links TRBV10-3 to TRBJ2-7; D call uncertain. CDR1 is ENHRY, CDR2 SYGVKD, per germline. This CDR3 spans 13 amino acids. V lost 2 bases, J lost 4 bases, and 9 bases lay in between.

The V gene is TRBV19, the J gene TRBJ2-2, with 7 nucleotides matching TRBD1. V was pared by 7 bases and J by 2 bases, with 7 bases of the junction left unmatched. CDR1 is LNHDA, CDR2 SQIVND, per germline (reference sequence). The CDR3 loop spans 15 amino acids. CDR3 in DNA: TGTGCCAGTAAACCCGGGACAGCTAACACCGGGGAGCTGTTTTTT. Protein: CASKPGTANTGELFF.

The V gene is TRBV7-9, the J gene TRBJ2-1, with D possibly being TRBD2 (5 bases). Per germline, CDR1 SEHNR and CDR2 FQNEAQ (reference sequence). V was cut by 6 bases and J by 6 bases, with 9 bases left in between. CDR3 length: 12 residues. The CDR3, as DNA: TGTGCCAGCAGGACTATCCCCAATGAGCAGTTCTTC. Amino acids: CASRTIPNEQFF.

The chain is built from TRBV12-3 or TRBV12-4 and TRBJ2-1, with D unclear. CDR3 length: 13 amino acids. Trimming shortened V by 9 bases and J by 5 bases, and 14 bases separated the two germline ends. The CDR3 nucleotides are TGTGCCAGAACGAGGATTGCAAACAATGAGCAGTTCTTC. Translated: CARTRIANNEQFF.

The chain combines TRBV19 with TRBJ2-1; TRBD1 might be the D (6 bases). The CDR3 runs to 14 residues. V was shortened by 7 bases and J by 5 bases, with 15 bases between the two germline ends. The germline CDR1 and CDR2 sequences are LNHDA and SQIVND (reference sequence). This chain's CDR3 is CASTPSTGDNEQFF. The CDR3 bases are TGTGCCAGTACCCCATCGACAGGAGACAATGAGCAGTTCTTC.

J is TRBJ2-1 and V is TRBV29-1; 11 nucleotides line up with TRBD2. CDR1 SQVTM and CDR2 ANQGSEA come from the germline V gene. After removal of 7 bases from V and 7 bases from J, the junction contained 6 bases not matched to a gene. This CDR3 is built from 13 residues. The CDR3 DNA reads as TGCAGCGCCGAACTAGCGGGAGTTAATGAGCAGTTCTTC. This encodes CSAELAGVNEQFF.

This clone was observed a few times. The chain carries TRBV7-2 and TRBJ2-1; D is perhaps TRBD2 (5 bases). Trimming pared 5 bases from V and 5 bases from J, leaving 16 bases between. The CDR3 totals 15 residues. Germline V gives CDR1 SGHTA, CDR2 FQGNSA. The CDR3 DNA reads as TGTGCCAGCAGCCCCTCGGTCGGAGGCCACAATGAGCAGTTCTTC. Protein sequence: CASSPSVGGHNEQFF. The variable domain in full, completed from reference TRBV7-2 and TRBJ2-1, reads GAGVSQSPSNKVTEKGKDVELRCDPISGHTALYWYRQSLGQGLEFLIYFQGNSAPDKSGLPSDRFSAERTGGSVSTLTIQRTQQEDSAVYLCASSPSVGGHNEQFFGPGTRLTVL.

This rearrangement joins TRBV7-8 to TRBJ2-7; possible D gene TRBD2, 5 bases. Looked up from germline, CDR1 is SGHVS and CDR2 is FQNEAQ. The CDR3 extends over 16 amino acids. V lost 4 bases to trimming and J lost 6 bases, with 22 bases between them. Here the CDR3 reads CASSSHPPPTSGEQYF. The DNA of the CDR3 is TGTGCCAGCAGCTCCCATCCCCCCCCCACTAGTGGCGAGCAGTACTTC.

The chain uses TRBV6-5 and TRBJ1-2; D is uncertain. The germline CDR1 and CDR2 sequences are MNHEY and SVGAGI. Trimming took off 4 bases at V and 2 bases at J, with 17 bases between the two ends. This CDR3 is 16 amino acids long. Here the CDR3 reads CASSLLFEGSNYGYTF. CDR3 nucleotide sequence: TGTGCCAGCAGTTTGTTGTTTGAGGGCAGCAACTATGGCTACACCTTC.

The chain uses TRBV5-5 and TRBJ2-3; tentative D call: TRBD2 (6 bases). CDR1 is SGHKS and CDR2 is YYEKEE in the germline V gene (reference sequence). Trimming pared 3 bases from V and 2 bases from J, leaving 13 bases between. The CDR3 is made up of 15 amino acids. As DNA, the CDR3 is TGTGCCAGCAGCTCCCTGGGGGGAGTCACAGATACGCAGTATTTT. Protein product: CASSSLGGVTDTQYF.

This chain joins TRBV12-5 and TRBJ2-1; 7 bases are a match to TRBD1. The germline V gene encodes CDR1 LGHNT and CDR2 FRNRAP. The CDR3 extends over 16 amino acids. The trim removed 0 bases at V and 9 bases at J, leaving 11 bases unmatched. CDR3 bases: TGTGCTAGTGGTTTGGTAGGGACAGCGCGAGCAGGTGAGCAGTTCTTC. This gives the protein CASGLVGTARAGEQFF.

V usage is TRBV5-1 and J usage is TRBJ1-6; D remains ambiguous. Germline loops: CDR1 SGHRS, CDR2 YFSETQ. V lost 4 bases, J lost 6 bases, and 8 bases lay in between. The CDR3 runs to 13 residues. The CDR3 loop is CASSAQLNSPLHF. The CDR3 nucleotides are TGCGCCAGCAGCGCACAGCTTAATTCACCCCTCCACTTT.

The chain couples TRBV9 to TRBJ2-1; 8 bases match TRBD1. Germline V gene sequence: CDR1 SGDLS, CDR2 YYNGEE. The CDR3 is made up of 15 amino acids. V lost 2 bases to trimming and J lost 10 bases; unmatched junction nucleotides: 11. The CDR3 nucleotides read TGTGCCAGCAGCGTGTCAGGGGGCGGAAGATCGGAGCAGTTCTTC. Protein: CASSVSGGGRSEQFF.

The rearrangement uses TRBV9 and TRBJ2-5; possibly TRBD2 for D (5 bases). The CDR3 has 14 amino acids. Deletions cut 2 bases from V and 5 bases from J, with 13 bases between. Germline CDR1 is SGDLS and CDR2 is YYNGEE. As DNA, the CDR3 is TGTGCCAGCAGCGTCGAGGGAACACGGGAGACCCAGTACTTC. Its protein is CASSVEGTRETQYF. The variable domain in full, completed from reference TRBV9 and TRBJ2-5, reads DSGVTQTPKHLITATGQRVTLRCSPRSGDLSVYWYQQSLDQGLQFLIQYYNGEERAKGNILERFSAQQFPDLHSELNLSSLELGDSALYFCASSVEGTRETQYFGPGTRLLVL.